The source of this TCR beta chain is a study of PD-L1 blockade in urothelial cancer. Whole-study context: At some point between 2014 and 2016 therapy began: atezolizumab 1,200 mg intravenously every 3 weeks. Most patients, about 85% of the roughly 30, were males with bladder-origin cancer. Blood-derived samples held a median roughly 150,000 T cells.

Profiling relied on immunoSEQ multiplex PCR, and the TCRdb table lists in-frame clones only, not all of them. Among roughly 63,000 clones listed, about four fifths were seen once. Regarding time point: pretreatment peripheral blood. The V gene end was trimmed by 9 bases and the J gene end by 3 bases; junction bases not matched to a gene: 8. The germline V gene has CDR1 SGHNT and CDR2 YYREEE (reference sequence). The CDR3 is made up of 16 amino acids. This chain uses TRBV5-4 with TRBJ2-2, with 13 nucleotides matching TRBD2. The sequenced sample was PBMCs, obtained around atezolizumab (anti-PD-L1) treatment. The receptor was isolated from a man between 65 and 79 years old with urothelial cancer. CDR3 in amino acids: CAKSTSGRLDTGELFF. The CDR3 coding sequence is TGTGCCAAATCGACTAGCGGGAGGTTGGACACCGGGGAGCTGTTTTTT.